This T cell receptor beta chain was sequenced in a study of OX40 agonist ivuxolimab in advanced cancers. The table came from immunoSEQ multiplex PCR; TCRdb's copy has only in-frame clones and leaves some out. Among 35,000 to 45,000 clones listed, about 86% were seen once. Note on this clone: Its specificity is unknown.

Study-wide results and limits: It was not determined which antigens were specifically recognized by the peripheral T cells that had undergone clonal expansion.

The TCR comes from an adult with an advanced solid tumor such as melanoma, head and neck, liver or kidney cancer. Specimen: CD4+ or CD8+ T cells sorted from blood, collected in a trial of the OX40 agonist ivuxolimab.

This CDR3 is CASSQDRWTEKLFF. The CDR3 coding sequence is TGCGCCAGCAGCCAAGATCGGTGGACTGAAAAACTGTTTTTT. The V and J genes are TRBV4-3 and TRBJ1-4; D unresolved. Trimming took 0 bases from V and 7 from J, leaving 9 bases between them. The CDR3 consists of 14 residues. In germline, CDR1 is LGHNA, CDR2 YSLEER.